These 14 T cell receptor beta chains came from one sample sequenced in a study of beta chain features in type 1 diabetes. Expressed TCRB transcripts were sequenced because the entire RNA isolate underwent reverse transcription. Sequenced by immunoSEQ multiplex PCR; TCRdb stores in-frame clones only, minus some. The repertoire holds a few hundred thousand clones, about 20% seen once, with about 0.045% in the top ten. The sample consisted of naive CD4+ T cells from blood. Receptors originate from a woman aged 18 to 35 in good health.

The chain carries TRBV7-8 and TRBJ2-7, with TRBD2 matching over 7 bases. This CDR3 has 14 residues. Germline V gene lookup returns CDR1 SGHVS and CDR2 FQNEAQ. With V trimmed by 8 bases and J by 4 bases, 11 bases remained unmatched. CDR3: CASSKGGSAYEQYF. The CDR3 region has the DNA TGTGCCAGCTCAAAGGGCGGGAGTGCTTACGAGCAGTACTTC.

This clone was found a few times. The same CDR3 arises from other DNA sequences in this sample as well. The chain links TRBV9 to TRBJ2-1; TRBD2 matches 11 bases. CDR1 is SGDLS, CDR2 YYNGEE, per germline. This CDR3 region has 15 residues. V shed 4 bases and J 3 bases; nucleotides not matched to a gene: 3. Here the CDR3 reads CASSSTSGSYNEQFF. For the CDR3, the DNA is TGTGCCAGCAGCTCCACTAGCGGGAGCTACAATGAGCAGTTCTTC.

The CDR3 nucleotides are TGTGCCAGCACCTTGGGACTAGCGGCCTACAATGAGCAGTTCTTC. It encodes CASTLGLAAYNEQFF. The genes are TRBV2 and TRBJ2-1, with TRBD2 matching 11 bases. The CDR3 loop spans 15 amino acids. The germline CDR1 and CDR2 sequences are SNHLY and FYNNEI. Germline trimming cut 7 bases from V and 2 bases from J; bases unmatched to any gene: 4.

J is TRBJ2-1 and V is TRBV4-1, with 9 bases matching TRBD2. This CDR3 region has 16 residues. V gave up 2 bases and J gave up 7 bases; unmatched junction bases: 9. CDR1 and CDR2 from the germline V gene are MGHRA and YSYEKL. The CDR3 protein is CASSQLPGAGGNEQFF. The DNA of the CDR3 is TGCGCCAGCAGCCAATTACCAGGGGCGGGGGGGAATGAGCAGTTCTTC.

The chain joins TRBV27 to TRBJ1-4; possible D gene TRBD1, 5 bases. V was clipped by 8 bases and J by 3 bases, with 13 bases between them. The CDR3 loop spans 14 amino acids. Germline V gene lookup returns CDR1 MNHEY and CDR2 SMNVEV (reference sequence). CDR3 region: CASGGALANEKLFF. The CDR3, as DNA: TGTGCCAGCGGAGGGGCATTAGCTAATGAAAAACTGTTTTTT.

This clone was observed a few times. The chain links TRBV5-1 to TRBJ2-2; D might be TRBD2 (6 bases). Germline V gene data show CDR1 as SGHRS and CDR2 as YFSETQ. Trimming cost V 4 bases and J 4 bases, with 11 bases left between them. The CDR3 extends over 14 amino acids. The CDR3 protein is CASSDTGGTGELFF. CDR3 in DNA: TGCGCCAGCAGCGACACCGGGGGCACCGGGGAGCTGTTTTTT.

The V and J genes are TRBV15 and TRBJ2-1; TRBD2 agrees at 8 bases. This CDR3 has 17 residues. The ends lost 5 bases at V and 5 bases at J; junction bases unmatched: 14. Germline values: CDR1 LNHNV, CDR2 YYDKDF (reference sequence). CDR3 sequence reads: CATSGPYGTSAHNEQFF. In DNA, the CDR3 is TGTGCCACCAGCGGGCCTTACGGGACTAGTGCTCACAATGAGCAGTTCTTC. The variable domain in full, completed from reference TRBV15 and TRBJ2-1, reads DAMVIQNPRYQVTQFGKPVTLSCSQTLNHNVMYWYQQKSSQAPKLLFHYYDKDFNNEADTPDNFQSRRPNTSFCFLDIRSPGLGDTAMYLCATSGPYGTSAHNEQFFGPGTRLTVL.

This clone was counted between two and nine times. The rearrangement links TRBV5-1 to TRBJ2-3; D call uncertain. Germline V gene data show CDR1 as SGHRS and CDR2 as YFSETQ. CDR3 length: 15 amino acids. Trimming removed 4 bases from V and 5 bases from J, with 17 bases in between. The CDR3 bases are TGCGCCAGCAGCCTCCCTGGCGGCGTCGGAGATACGCAGTATTTT. Translated: CASSLPGGVGDTQYF.

The chain couples TRBV30 to TRBJ1-2; 7 nucleotides match TRBD1. The CDR3 runs 13 residues. Germline assignment: CDR1 GTSNPN and CDR2 SVGIG (reference sequence). V gave up 3 bases and J gave up 6 bases; unmatched junction bases: 7. The CDR3 is CAWRRTGGNGYTF. The CDR3 DNA is TGTGCCTGGAGAAGGACAGGAGGAAATGGCTACACCTTC.

This rearrangement joins TRBV30 to TRBJ2-2, with TRBD2 matching 12 bases. The CDR3 loop spans 15 amino acids. CDR1 is GTSNPN, CDR2 SVGIG, per germline (reference sequence). With 4 bases clipped from V and 3 bases from J, the junction kept 3 bases outside the gene matches. The CDR3 region is CAWTRLAGDTGELFF. CDR3 DNA: TGTGCCTGGACCCGACTAGCGGGAGACACCGGGGAGCTGTTTTTT.

The chain employs TRBV18 and TRBJ2-7; tentatively, D is TRBD1 (6 bases). This CDR3 spans 13 amino acids. In germline, CDR1 is KGHSH, CDR2 LQKENI. The V and J ends lost 6 bases and 2 bases respectively, with 11 bases between them. CDR3: CASSTRDTYEQYF. DNA of the CDR3: TGTGCCAGCTCTACAAGGGACACCTACGAGCAGTACTTC.

The CDR3 sequence: CASSRTDSTDTQYF. Written as DNA, the CDR3 is TGTGCCAGCAGTCGGACAGATAGCACAGATACGCAGTATTTT. The chain carries TRBV2 and TRBJ2-3; a possible D gene is TRBD1 (6 bases). V lost 5 bases and J 0 bases, leaving 9 bases between the germline ends. This CDR3 spans 14 amino acids. CDR1 is SNHLY and CDR2 is FYNNEI in the germline V gene.

This clone was detected only a few times. The chain links TRBV10-3 to TRBJ1-2, with a tentative D call TRBD1 (6 bases). V lost 5 bases and J 4 bases, leaving 11 bases between the germline ends. This CDR3 region has 13 residues. Germline assignment: CDR1 ENHRY and CDR2 SYGVKD. The CDR3 DNA follows: TGTGCCATCAGTTATAAACAGGGCTATGGCTACACCTTC. Its translation is CAISYKQGYGYTF.

V usage is TRBV6-6 and J usage is TRBJ2-7, with D possibly TRBD1 on 6 matching bases. This CDR3 region has 12 residues. Germline V gives CDR1 MNHNY, CDR2 SVGAGI (reference sequence). Deletions cut 6 bases from V and 3 bases from J, with 9 bases between. Here the CDR3 DNA reads TGTGCCAGCAGGCAAGGGGGCTACGAGCAGTACTTC. It yields the protein CASRQGGYEQYF.